These 24 T cell receptor beta chains share one sample of origin, sequenced in a study of blood T cell repertoires in COVID-19. Sequencing used immunoSEQ multiplex PCR; TCRdb keeps in-frame clones, though not all of them. The table shows about 180,000 clones, with 65% to 85% occurring only once. Sequenced: peripheral blood. The receptors come from a woman in her 40s with COVID-19, enrolled during active disease.

V is TRBV15 and J is TRBJ1-2; 8 bases match TRBD1. The CDR3 is 15 amino acids. J lost 4 bases, V lost 0 bases, and 4 bases had no gene match. Germline assignment: CDR1 LNHNV and CDR2 YYDKDF (reference sequence). CDR3 in amino acids: CATSRDRTGLYGYTF. The CDR3 region has the DNA TGTGCCACCAGCAGAGATCGGACAGGGCTCTATGGCTACACCTTC. Variable domain in full (rest from reference TRBV15 and TRBJ1-2): DAMVIQNPRYQVTQFGKPVTLSCSQTLNHNVMYWYQQKSSQAPKLLFHYYDKDFNNEADTPDNFQSRRPNTSFCFLDIRSPGLGDTAMYLCATSRDRTGLYGYTFGSGTRLTVV.

This chain links TRBV7-3 with TRBJ1-2; 9 nucleotides match TRBD1. The CDR3 consists of 13 residues. Germline-derived CDR1 and CDR2 are SGHTA and FQGTGA. With V trimmed by 5 bases and J by 6 bases, 4 bases remained unmatched. The CDR3 nucleotides read TGTGCCAGCAGCCGGACAGGGGCGAATGGCTACACCTTC. This encodes CASSRTGANGYTF.

This clone came up a few times. V and J are TRBV11-2 and TRBJ2-7, with D uncertain. CDR3 size: 13 residues. Germline lookup yields CDR1 SGHAT and CDR2 FQNNGV. The V and J ends lost 1 base and 3 bases respectively, with 7 bases between them. The CDR3 here is CASSLGLDYEQYF. For the CDR3, the DNA is TGTGCCAGCAGCTTAGGACTGGACTACGAGCAGTACTTC.

This chain uses TRBV29-1 with TRBJ2-1; 9 nucleotides match TRBD1. V lost 2 bases, J lost 6 bases, and 11 bases stayed unmatched. The germline CDR1 and CDR2 sequences are SQVTM and ANQGSEA. The CDR3 is 16 residues long. The CDR3 loop reads CSVELPGTGTVNEQFF. The CDR3 bases are TGCAGCGTTGAATTACCCGGGACAGGGACCGTCAATGAGCAGTTCTTC.

This clone was counted a single time. The rearrangement links TRBV28 to TRBJ1-2; perhaps TRBD1 as D (6 bases). The CDR3 spans 13 residues. Deletions cut 3 bases from V and 8 bases from J, with 13 bases between. The germline V gene encodes CDR1 MDHEN and CDR2 SYDVKM. For the CDR3, the DNA is TGTGCCAGCAGTTTGTCACAGGGAAACGGCTACACCTTC. It codes for CASSLSQGNGYTF.

V is TRBV5-8 and J is TRBJ2-7; weak D call: TRBD1 (6 bases). CDR1 and CDR2 (germline): SGHTS, YDEGEE. The CDR3 has 15 amino acids. V gave up 3 bases and J gave up 4 bases, with 17 bases separating them. The CDR3 here is CASSSAAPRGYEQYF. CDR3 nucleotide sequence: TGTGCCAGCAGCTCCGCGGCGCCGAGGGGGTACGAGCAGTACTTC. The complete variable domain, with remaining parts taken from reference TRBV5-8 and TRBJ2-7, reads EAGVTQSPTHLIKTRGQQATLRCSPISGHTSVYWYQQALGLGLQFLLWYDEGEERNRGNFPPRFSGRQFPNYSSELNVNALELEDSALYLCASSSAAPRGYEQYFGPGTRLTVT.

This clone is a singleton in its sample. The CDR3 reads CASSVLEKETQYF. CDR3 in DNA: TGTGCCAGCAGTGTTTTAGAAAAAGAGACCCAGTACTTC. V gene TRBV2 combines with J gene TRBJ2-5; the D is unclear. The germline CDR1 and CDR2 sequences are SNHLY and FYNNEI. V shed 4 bases and J shed 3 bases, with 9 bases lying between them. The CDR3 runs to 13 residues.

The chain is built from TRBV23-1 and TRBJ1-5, with a weak D call TRBD1 (6 bases). TRBV23-1 falls under the ORF class, with uncertain function. The CDR3 runs 16 residues. The V and J ends lost 5 bases and 5 bases respectively, with 19 bases between them. CDR3 nucleotide sequence: TGCGCCAGCAGTTCAAAGGGTAGGGGGGGAGATCAGCCCCAGCATTTT. This gives the protein CASSSKGRGGDQPQHF.

This chain uses TRBV14 with TRBJ2-5, with no clear D. The germline V gene has CDR1 SGHDN and CDR2 FVKESK. CDR3 length equals 15 residues. Trimming took 0 bases from V and 5 from J, leaving 13 bases between them. In DNA, the CDR3 is TGTGCCAGCAGCCAAGATCTTGCTAGGCGGGAGACCCAGTACTTC. It encodes CASSQDLARRETQYF.

The V gene is TRBV19, the J gene TRBJ2-5; 12 positions agree with TRBD2. V lost 5 bases to trimming and J lost 2 bases; unmatched junction nucleotides: 3. The CDR3 consists of 15 residues. Looked up from germline, CDR1 is LNHDA and CDR2 is SQIVND (reference sequence). The CDR3 DNA reads as TGTGCCAGTAGTCACCTAGCGGGAGGGCAAGAGACCCAGTACTTC. Protein: CASSHLAGGQETQYF. Using reference TRBV19 and TRBJ2-5 for the parts outside the CDR3, the full variable domain is DGGITQSPKYLFRKEGQNVTLSCEQNLNHDAMYWYRQDPGQGLRLIYYSQIVNDFQKGDIAEGYSVSREKKESFPLTVTSAQKNPTAFYLCASSHLAGGQETQYFGPGTRLLVL.

The chain carries TRBV6-5 and TRBJ2-7; the match to TRBD2 covers 7 bases. The CDR3 has 15 amino acids. The J segment lost 6 bases and the V segment lost 0 bases, leaving 8 bases of the junction unmatched. Germline V lookup: CDR1 MNHEY, CDR2 SVGAGI. The DNA of the CDR3 is TGTGCCAGCAGTTACTCGATACTAGCGAGGGTCGAGCAGTACTTC. It specifies CASSYSILARVEQYF.

The chain has TRBV27 and TRBJ1-5, with D unclear. CDR1 MNHEY and CDR2 SMNVEV come from the germline V gene (reference sequence). With 6 bases removed from V and 3 bases from J, the gap between germline ends came to 6 bases. The CDR3 contains 12 residues. The CDR3 sequence: CASRQTNQPQHF. CDR3 nucleotide sequence: TGTGCCAGCAGACAGACCAATCAGCCCCAGCATTTT.

This chain links TRBV27 with TRBJ2-6; D not resolved. Germline V gene lookup returns CDR1 MNHEY and CDR2 SMNVEV (reference sequence). V gave up 4 bases and J gave up 2 bases, with 6 bases separating them. This CDR3 has 14 amino acids. CDR3 residues: CASSWSAGANVLTF. CDR3 in DNA: TGTGCCAGCAGTTGGTCGGCTGGGGCCAACGTCCTGACTTTC.

The chain uses TRBV10-1 and TRBJ2-7; tentatively, D is TRBD1 (6 bases). This CDR3 region has 10 residues. Germline V gene data show CDR1 as WNHNN and CDR2 as SYGVQD (reference sequence). The CDR3 region is CATGSYEQYF. CDR3 nucleotides: TGCGCTACAGGGAGCTACGAGCAGTACTTC.

This clone was recorded only once. The rearrangement links TRBV7-9 to TRBJ2-7; the D gene is possibly TRBD2 (6 bases). The V gene lost 7 bases and the J gene lost 3 bases, with 16 bases spanning the gap. The length of the CDR3 is 14 residues. The V gene's germline CDR1 is SEHNR and CDR2 FQNEAQ (reference sequence). For the CDR3, the DNA is TGTGCCAGCACCTTGGGTCTCGGGGGCTACGAGCAGTACTTC. Its translation is CASTLGLGGYEQYF.

The chain uses TRBV12-5 and TRBJ2-1, with TRBD1 matching 8 bases. The germline gives CDR1 LGHNT, CDR2 FRNRAP. V lost 5 bases, J lost 9 bases, and 12 bases stayed unmatched. CDR3 length: 15 residues. CDR3 sequence: CASGPGGNTIREQFF. The CDR3 nucleotides read TGTGCTAGTGGTCCAGGGGGCAACACGATTCGTGAGCAGTTCTTC.

This clone appeared a single time. The chain joins TRBV5-1 to TRBJ1-1; D not certain. V lost 4 bases, J lost 4 bases, and 8 bases lay in between. The CDR3 covers 12 residues. Germline CDR1 reads SGHRS; CDR2 reads YFSETQ. The CDR3 region has the DNA TGCGCCAGCAGCACTTCGGGCACTGAAGCTTTCTTT. It translates to CASSTSGTEAFF.

This clone was detected only once. In nucleotides, the CDR3 is TGTGCCAGCAGTGAATATCGGGGGACAGGGAGCTATAATTCACCCCTCCACTTT. Amino acid sequence: CASSEYRGTGSYNSPLHF. This chain joins TRBV25-1 and TRBJ1-6, with 9 nucleotides matching TRBD1. Germline CDR1 MGHDK, CDR2 SYGVNS. This CDR3 spans 18 amino acids. The V and J ends lost 0 bases and 3 bases, in that order; junction bases with no gene match: 6. The full variable domain, its missing parts supplied by reference TRBV25-1 and TRBJ1-6, is EADIYQTPRYLVIGTGKKITLECSQTMGHDKMYWYQQDPGMELHLIHYSYGVNSTEKGDLSSESTVSRIRTEHFPLTLESARPSHTSQYLCASSEYRGTGSYNSPLHFGNGTRLTVT.

The chain carries TRBV6-6 and TRBJ1-2, with 9 bases fitting TRBD1. The trim removed 2 bases at V and 7 bases at J, leaving 5 bases unmatched. Germline loops: CDR1 MNHNY, CDR2 SVGAGI (reference sequence). This CDR3 has 14 amino acids. CDR3 nucleotide sequence: TGTGCCAGCAGTTACGGGACAGGGCCTATTGGCTACACCTTC. It codes for CASSYGTGPIGYTF.

The gene calls are TRBV5-1 and TRBJ2-7, with D possibly TRBD2 on 6 matching bases. The CDR3 contains 15 residues. Germline CDR1 reads SGHRS; CDR2 reads YFSETQ. Trimming removed 0 bases from V and 0 bases from J, with 10 bases in between. The CDR3, as DNA: TGCGCCAGCAGCTTGGAAGCGGGCAGCTCCTACGAGCAGTACTTC. It codes for CASSLEAGSSYEQYF.

V usage is TRBV13 and J usage is TRBJ1-4; TRBD1 matches at 10 bases. There are 15 residues in the CDR3. In germline, CDR1 is PRHDT, CDR2 FYEKMQ (reference sequence). Trimming removed 2 bases from V and 8 bases from J; junction bases left unmatched: 5. CDR3 region: CASSLRGQGKEKLFF. The CDR3 DNA is TGTGCCAGCAGCTTACGGGGACAGGGGAAAGAAAAACTGTTTTTT.

This rearrangement joins TRBV11-2 to TRBJ1-1; D is possibly TRBD1 (6 bases). The CDR3 loop spans 18 amino acids. Looked up from germline, CDR1 is SGHAT and CDR2 is FQNNGV. V lost 1 base and J lost 4, with 22 bases in between. CDR3 nucleotide sequence: TGTGCCAGCAGCTTAGGGACTCTTGGGACACCTCCTAGCACTGAAGCTTTCTTT. Its protein product is CASSLGTLGTPPSTEAFF. Together with reference TRBV11-2 and TRBJ1-1, the CDR3 gives the full variable domain: EAGVAQSPRYKIIEKRQSVAFWCNPISGHATLYWYQQILGQGPKLLIQFQNNGVVDDSQLPKDRFSAERLKGVDSTLKIQPAKLEDSAVYLCASSLGTLGTPPSTEAFFGQGTRLTVV.

This clone was observed a handful of times. The chain recombines TRBV3-1 (or the pseudogene TRBV3-2) with TRBJ1-4, with D unclear. V shed 0 bases and J shed 1 base, with 9 bases lying between them. The CDR3 length is 16 residues. Germline CDR1 LGHDT, CDR2 YNNKEL (reference sequence). Written as DNA, the CDR3 is TGTGCCAGCAGCCAAGAAATAGGAGGAACTAATGAAAAACTGTTTTTT. Its translation is CASSQEIGGTNEKLFF.

J is TRBJ1-5 and V is TRBV18, with 7 bases lining up with TRBD1. The CDR3 has 14 residues. J was trimmed by 3 bases and V by 6 bases; bases with no gene match: 5. Germline CDR1 is KGHSH and CDR2 is LQKENI. The CDR3: CASSRTGSNQPQHF. The CDR3 DNA reads as TGTGCCAGCTCCCGGACAGGCTCCAATCAGCCCCAGCATTTT.